Following are 23 T cell receptor beta chains from one sample sequenced in a study of blood T cell repertoires in COVID-19 (dated by TCRdb to the early 2020s). Libraries were made using the immunoSEQ multiplex PCR assay. TCRdb retrieved this table from immuneACCESS and kept in-frame rearrangements only. Not all clones are present; in checked studies, unresolved V genes account for under half, and no reason is known for the remainder. The sample includes some 140,000 clones, with more than 75% observed a single time. The ten largest account for over 9.5% of the sample. Specimen: peripheral blood. The source of these receptors is a man aged 55-75 years who had recovered from COVID-19.

This clone showed up just a few times. CDR3 amino acids: CASSGDVPDTQYF. CDR3 nucleotide sequence: TGTGCCAGCAGCGGAGATGTGCCAGATACGCAGTATTTT. V and J are TRBV9 and TRBJ2-3; D not certain. The CDR3 has 13 amino acids. V shed 3 bases and J shed 4 bases, with 9 bases lying between them. Germline CDR1 is SGDLS and CDR2 is YYNGEE.

CDR3 residues: CASTWRGTSTDTQYF. The CDR3 nucleotides read TGTGCCAGCACCTGGCGGGGTACTAGCACAGATACGCAGTATTTT. This chain links TRBV6-6 with TRBJ2-3; perhaps TRBD2 as D (6 bases). V was shortened by 7 bases and J by 0 bases, with 14 bases between the two germline ends. This CDR3 comprises 15 residues. Per the germline V gene, CDR1 is MNHNY and CDR2 is SVGAGI (reference sequence).

This clone was found a few times. The V call is TRBV11-2, the J call TRBJ2-1; D remains ambiguous. This CDR3 comprises 14 residues. V lost 3 bases to trimming and J lost 3 bases, with 9 bases between them. CDR1 SGHAT and CDR2 FQNNGV come from the germline V gene. The CDR3 bases are TGTGCCAGCAGCTTTGGCGGAGTCTACAATGAGCAGTTCTTC. Protein sequence: CASSFGGVYNEQFF.

About this clone: A read error may account for a junction end that differs from germline. The chain links TRBV7-7 to TRBJ2-7; TRBD2 matches 7 bases. The CDR3 covers 13 residues. Germline V CDR1 and CDR2: SSHAT, FNYEAQ (reference sequence). CDR3 residues: CASSPGGDYEQYF. CDR3 sequence (DNA): TGTGCTAGCAGCCCGGGAGGAGACTACGAGCAGTACTTC.

The chain joins TRBV6-5 to TRBJ1-5; D is ambiguous. Germline-derived CDR1 and CDR2 are MNHEY and SVGAGI. This CDR3 has 15 residues. With 7 bases removed from V and 8 bases from J, the gap between germline ends came to 21 bases. CDR3 region: CASTWLGPLREPQHF. CDR3 DNA: TGTGCCAGCACCTGGTTGGGCCCACTGCGGGAGCCCCAGCATTTT.

The gene calls are TRBV28 and TRBJ2-7; perhaps TRBD1 as D (7 bases). The CDR3 runs to 13 residues. Germline assignment: CDR1 MDHEN and CDR2 SYDVKM. V lost 11 bases and J lost 2, with 16 bases in between. Here the CDR3 DNA reads TGTGCCGCAGGGGGGACACCCACCTACGAGCAGTACTTC. This gives the protein CAAGGTPTYEQYF.

The chain is built from TRBV30 and TRBJ2-1; D is ambiguous. Looked up from germline, CDR1 is GTSNPN and CDR2 is SVGIG (reference sequence). Trimming took 0 bases from V and 3 from J, leaving 9 bases between them. This CDR3 is built from 14 residues. CDR3 residues: CAWSVWALYNEQFF. CDR3 in DNA: TGTGCCTGGAGTGTTTGGGCCCTCTACAATGAGCAGTTCTTC. Drawing the rest from reference TRBV30 and TRBJ2-1, the complete variable domain is SQTIHQWPATLVQPVGSPLSLECTVEGTSNPNLYWYRQAAGRGLQLLFYSVGIGQISSEVPQNLSASRPQDRQFILSSKKLLLSDSGFYLCAWSVWALYNEQFFGPGTRLTVL.

The rearrangement uses TRBV5-1 and TRBJ2-3; no definite D call. CDR1 SGHRS and CDR2 YFSETQ come from the germline V gene. Trimming stripped 2 bases from V and 5 bases from J, with 3 bases between. The CDR3 spans 11 residues. CDR3 DNA sequence: TGCGCCAGCAGCTTCCTAGATACGCAGTATTTT. Its protein product is CASSFLDTQYF.

The chain joins TRBV7-3 to TRBJ2-2; TRBD2 is a possible D gene (5 bases). Germline V gene sequence: CDR1 SGHTA, CDR2 FQGTGA. V lost 2 bases to trimming and J lost 5 bases, with 9 bases between them. This CDR3 has 14 amino acids. CDR3 DNA: TGTGCCAGCAGCTTACTAGGCGGGACCGGGGAGCTGTTTTTT. Translating gives CASSLLGGTGELFF.

This chain links TRBV25-1 with TRBJ2-7, with D hard to call. V gave up 11 bases and J gave up 3 bases, with 17 bases separating them. Germline assignment: CDR1 MGHDK and CDR2 SYGVNS. CDR3 size: 13 residues. The CDR3 DNA is TGTGCCGGCGTAGGCCAGGCCAGCTACGAGCAGTACTTC. Protein product: CAGVGQASYEQYF.

This clone occurred once. V gene TRBV24-1 combines with J gene TRBJ2-1; 13 positions match TRBD2. Germline V gene data show CDR1 as KGHDR and CDR2 as SFDVKD. The CDR3 covers 20 residues. The ends lost 5 bases at V and 9 bases at J; junction bases unmatched: 21. The CDR3 sequence is CATSGPTGTSGINAFSEQFF. DNA of the CDR3: TGTGCCACCAGTGGTCCGACGGGGACTAGCGGGATAAACGCCTTCAGTGAGCAGTTCTTC.

The rearrangement links TRBV4-2 to TRBJ2-7; TRBD1 is a possible D gene (6 bases). V dropped 1 base and J dropped 2 bases, with 6 bases sitting between them. Germline V gene lookup returns CDR1 LGHNA and CDR2 YNFKEQ. The CDR3 sequence is 13 residues long. In nucleotides, the CDR3 is TGTGCCAGCAGCCAAGCAGGGGCCTACGAGCAGTACTTC. Translating gives CASSQAGAYEQYF.

The V and J genes are TRBV19 and TRBJ1-5; TRBD1 might be the D (6 bases). V shed 5 bases and J shed 9 bases, with 11 bases lying between them. The CDR3 length is 12 residues. Looked up from germline, CDR1 is LNHDA and CDR2 is SQIVND (reference sequence). The CDR3 sequence is CASSAGTLPQHF. The CDR3 nucleotides are TGTGCCAGTAGTGCAGGGACATTGCCCCAGCATTTT.

The V gene is TRBV5-1, the J gene TRBJ2-1, with 10 bases aligning to TRBD2. The CDR3 has 15 residues. Germline trimming cut 0 bases from V and 4 bases from J; bases unmatched to any gene: 1. CDR1 SGHRS and CDR2 YFSETQ come from the germline V gene. The CDR3 DNA sequence: TGCGCCAGCAGCTTGGAGGGACTAGCGTACAATGAGCAGTTCTTC. It translates to CASSLEGLAYNEQFF.

V usage is TRBV3-1 (or the pseudogene TRBV3-2) and J usage is TRBJ2-7, with TRBD2 identical over 14 bases. The J segment lost 3 bases and the V segment lost 2 bases, leaving 3 bases of the junction unmatched. Germline V gene lookup returns CDR1 LGHDT and CDR2 YNNKEL (reference sequence). The CDR3 totals 16 residues. The CDR3 DNA is TGTGCCAGCAGCCAACATGGGACTAGCGGGAGCTACGAGCAGTACTTC. It is translated as CASSQHGTSGSYEQYF.

The rearrangement joins TRBV13 to TRBJ2-1; 9 nucleotides line up with TRBD1. The germline CDR1 and CDR2 sequences are PRHDT and FYEKMQ (reference sequence). This CDR3 spans 15 amino acids. Trimming took 1 base from V and 10 from J; bases not matched to a gene: 8. CDR3 protein: CASSLAGQGLEEQFF. CDR3 in DNA: TGTGCCAGCAGCTTAGCGGGACAGGGCCTGGAGGAGCAGTTCTTC.

The chain joins TRBV28 to TRBJ2-5, with D perhaps TRBD2 (6 bases). This CDR3 spans 13 amino acids. V was cut by 6 bases and J by 6 bases, with 14 bases left in between. Germline V lookup: CDR1 MDHEN, CDR2 SYDVKM. The CDR3 bases are TGTGCCAGCAGAGCGGGCCGGGCTCAGACCCAGTACTTC. It codes for CASRAGRAQTQYF. Full variable domain (remainder filled in from reference TRBV28 and TRBJ2-5): DVKVTQSSRYLVKRTGEKVFLECVQDMDHENMFWYRQDPGLGLRLIYFSYDVKMKEKGDIPEGYSVSREKKERFSLILESASTNQTSMYLCASRAGRAQTQYFGPGTRLLVL.

V is TRBV7-2 and J is TRBJ1-1, with 8 bases that match TRBD1. Losses at the gene ends were 5 bases for V and 5 bases for J; bases not matched to a gene: 7. CDR1 and CDR2 from the germline V gene are SGHTA and FQGNSA. The CDR3 has 14 residues. CDR3 residues: CASSPFDRGTEAFF. For the CDR3, the DNA is TGTGCCAGCAGCCCATTCGACAGGGGTACTGAAGCTTTCTTT.

The chain couples TRBV9 to TRBJ2-3, with no clear D. Germline-derived CDR1 and CDR2 are SGDLS and YYNGEE. The ends were cut back, 0 bases at V and 1 base at J, with 9 bases in the middle. The CDR3 is 15 residues long. The CDR3 region has the DNA TGTGCCAGCAGCGTAGTTTCAGTGGGCACAGATACGCAGTATTTT. It translates to CASSVVSVGTDTQYF. The full variable domain, with the rest looked up from reference TRBV9 and TRBJ2-3, is DSGVTQTPKHLITATGQRVTLRCSPRSGDLSVYWYQQSLDQGLQFLIQYYNGEERAKGNILERFSAQQFPDLHSELNLSSLELGDSALYFCASSVVSVGTDTQYFGPGTRLTVL.

The CDR3 loop reads CSASRGNYNEQFF. CDR3 bases: TGCAGTGCTAGTCGGGGGAACTACAATGAGCAGTTCTTC. The V call is TRBV20-1, the J call TRBJ2-1; possibly TRBD2 for D (6 bases). This CDR3 comprises 13 residues. The V and J ends lost 3 bases and 3 bases respectively, with 9 bases between them. Germline assignment: CDR1 DFQATT and CDR2 SNEGSKA (reference sequence).

The J gene is TRBJ2-2, the V gene TRBV19; 8 bases fit TRBD1. The length of the CDR3 is 13 residues. Losses at the gene ends were 10 bases for V and 7 bases for J; bases not matched to a gene: 8. From germline, CDR1 is LNHDA and CDR2 SQIVND (reference sequence). The CDR3 coding sequence is TGTGCCATCAAGGACAGGGTGATCGGGGAGCTGTTTTTT. This encodes CAIKDRVIGELFF.

V usage is TRBV30 and J usage is TRBJ2-1, with 7 bases aligning to TRBD2. Germline V gene sequence: CDR1 GTSNPN, CDR2 SVGIG (reference sequence). The J segment lost 6 bases and the V segment lost 2 bases, leaving 7 bases of the junction unmatched. The CDR3 contains 14 residues. The CDR3 bases are TGTGCCTGGAGTCGGGGAGGGGTGGGCAATGAGCAGTTCTTC. Translation: CAWSRGGVGNEQFF.

The rearrangement links TRBV5-1 to TRBJ2-5; 7 bases agree with TRBD2. The ends lost 1 base at V and 0 bases at J; junction bases unmatched: 6. This CDR3 comprises 16 residues. Germline V lookup: CDR1 SGHRS, CDR2 YFSETQ. DNA for the CDR3: TGCGCCAGCAGCTTGAGGGGAGCGGGGTACCAAGAGACCCAGTACTTC. It encodes CASSLRGAGYQETQYF.